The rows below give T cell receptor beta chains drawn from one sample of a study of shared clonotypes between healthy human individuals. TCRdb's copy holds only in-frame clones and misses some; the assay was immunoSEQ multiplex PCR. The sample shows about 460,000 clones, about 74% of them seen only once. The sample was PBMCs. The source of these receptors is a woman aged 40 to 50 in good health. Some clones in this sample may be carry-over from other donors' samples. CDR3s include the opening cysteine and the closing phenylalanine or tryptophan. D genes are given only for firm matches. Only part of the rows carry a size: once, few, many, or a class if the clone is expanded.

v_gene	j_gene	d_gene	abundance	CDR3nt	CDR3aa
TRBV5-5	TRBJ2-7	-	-	TGTGCCAGCAGCAACAGGGAGCCACCCTACGAGCAGTACTTC	CASSNREPPYEQYF
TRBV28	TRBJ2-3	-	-	TGTGCCAGCAGTTCCCGGAAGTCTAGCACAGATACGCAGTATTTT	CASSSRKSSTDTQYF
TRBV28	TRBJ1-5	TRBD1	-	TGTGCCAGCAGTTTATTGGACAGGGGGTTAGCTCAGCCCCAGCATTTT	CASSLLDRGLAQPQHF
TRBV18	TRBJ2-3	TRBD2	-	TGTGCCAGCTCACCACAAGCGGGAGGGCCTATAGATACGCAGTATTTT	CASSPQAGGPIDTQYF
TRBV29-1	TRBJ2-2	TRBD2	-	TGCAGCGTCGATAGCGGGAAGAACACCGGGGAGCTGTTTTTT	CSVDSGKNTGELFF
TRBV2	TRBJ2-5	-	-	TGTGCCAGCAGGTACGGGGAGAGAGCCCAGTACTTC	CASRYGERAQYF
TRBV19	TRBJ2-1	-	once	TGTGCCAGTAGTATGGGAACCCCGGTGGTGCAGTTCTTC	CASSMGTPVVQFF
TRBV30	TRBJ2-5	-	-	TGTGCCTGGTCCCGGGACCTCAGTCCGCAAGAGACCCAGTACTTC	CAWSRDLSPQETQYF
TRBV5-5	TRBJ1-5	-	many	TGTGCCAGCAGCTTCAGGGTTAATCAGCCCCAGCATTTT	CASSFRVNQPQHF
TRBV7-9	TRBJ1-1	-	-	TGTGCCAGCAGCTTAGGGCAGAACACTGAAGCTTTCTTT	CASSLGQNTEAFF
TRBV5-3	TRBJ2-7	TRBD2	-	TGTGCCAGAAGCTTGGGCGGGGGAAGAGACTACGAGCAGTACTTC	CARSLGGGRDYEQYF
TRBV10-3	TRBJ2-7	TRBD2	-	TGTGCCATCATGGGTCCCCTAGCGGGAGGAGGGGAGCAGTACTTC	CAIMGPLAGGGEQYF
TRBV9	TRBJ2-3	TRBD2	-	TGTGCCAGCAGCGTAAGCGGGGCTAGCGGGAGTAGCGCAGATACGCAGTATTTT	CASSVSGASGSSADTQYF
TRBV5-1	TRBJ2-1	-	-	TGCGCCAGCAGCTTGGACACGGCCTACAATGAGCAGTTCTTC	CASSLDTAYNEQFF
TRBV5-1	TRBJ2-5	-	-	TGCGCCAGCAGCGACCCTCCAAGGGAGACCCAGTACTTC	CASSDPPRETQYF
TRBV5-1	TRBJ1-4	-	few	TGCGCCAGCAGCCCAGTCCAACAAGCAACTAATGAAAAACTGTTTTTT	CASSPVQQATNEKLFF
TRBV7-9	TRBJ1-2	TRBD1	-	TGTGCCTCCGGACAGGGGGCTCGGTATGGCTACACCTTC	CASGQGARYGYTF
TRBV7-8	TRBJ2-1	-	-	TGTGCCAGCAGCTTCGGCGATCATGAGCAGTTCTTC	CASSFGDHEQFF
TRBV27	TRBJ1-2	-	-	TGTGCCAGCAGTTTATCAGGACTGTATGGCTACACCTTC	CASSLSGLYGYTF
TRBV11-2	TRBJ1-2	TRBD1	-	TGTGCCAGCAGTCGTAGCGGGACAGGGAGCGGCTACACCTTC	CASSRSGTGSGYTF
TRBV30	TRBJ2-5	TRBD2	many	TGTGCCGGAAGTAGGACTAGCGGGATAGCCCAGTACTTC	CAGSRTSGIAQYF
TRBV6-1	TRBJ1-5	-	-	TGTGCCAGCAGTGAACTCGGGGTAAATCAGCCCCAGCATTTT	CASSELGVNQPQHF
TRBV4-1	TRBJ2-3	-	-	TGCGCCAGCAGCCAAGATTACAGAGAACTCCTCACAGATACGCAGTATTTT	CASSQDYRELLTDTQYF
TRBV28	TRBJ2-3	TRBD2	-	TGTGCCAGCAGTCCAACTCGGGACTACACAGATACGCAGTATTTT	CASSPTRDYTDTQYF
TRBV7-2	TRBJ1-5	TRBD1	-	TGTGCCAGCAGCCCGGGGACAGGGGTCCCCAATCAGCCCCAGCATTTT	CASSPGTGVPNQPQHF
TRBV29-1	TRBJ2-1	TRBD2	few	TGCAGCGTTGAATCGGTGGTTAGCGGGAGGATGCGGCAGTTCTTC	CSVESVVSGRMRQFF
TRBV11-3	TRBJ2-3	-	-	TGTGCCAGCAGTCTCACAGATACGCAGTATTTT	CASSLTDTQYF
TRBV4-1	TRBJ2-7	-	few	TGCGCCAGCAGCCAAGGGTGGGACTGGTCCTACGAGCAGTACTTC	CASSQGWDWSYEQYF
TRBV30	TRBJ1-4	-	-	TGTGCCTGGAGTTTGACAGCTCAAAATGAAAAACTGTTTTTT	CAWSLTAQNEKLFF